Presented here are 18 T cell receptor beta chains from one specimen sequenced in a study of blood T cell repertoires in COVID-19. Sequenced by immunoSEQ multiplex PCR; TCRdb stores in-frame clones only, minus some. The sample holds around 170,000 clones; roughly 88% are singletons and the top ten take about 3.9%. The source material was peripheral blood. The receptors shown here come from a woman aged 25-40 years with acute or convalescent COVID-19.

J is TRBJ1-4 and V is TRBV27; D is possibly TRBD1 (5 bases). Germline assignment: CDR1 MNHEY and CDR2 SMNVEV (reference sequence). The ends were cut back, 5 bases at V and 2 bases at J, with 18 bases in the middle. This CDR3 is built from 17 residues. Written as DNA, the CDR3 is TGTGCCAGCAGTATTACAGGTTCGGGCCCGACTAATGAAAAACTGTTTTTT. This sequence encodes CASSITGSGPTNEKLFF.

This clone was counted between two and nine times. CDR3 sequence reads: CASEHDSGRNEQFF. CDR3 bases: TGTGCCAGCGAGCATGATAGCGGGAGGAATGAGCAGTTCTTC. This chain joins TRBV2 and TRBJ2-1; 10 nucleotides agree with TRBD2. V shed 8 bases and J 7 bases; nucleotides not matched to a gene: 8. Germline V gives CDR1 SNHLY, CDR2 FYNNEI. The CDR3 is 14 residues long.

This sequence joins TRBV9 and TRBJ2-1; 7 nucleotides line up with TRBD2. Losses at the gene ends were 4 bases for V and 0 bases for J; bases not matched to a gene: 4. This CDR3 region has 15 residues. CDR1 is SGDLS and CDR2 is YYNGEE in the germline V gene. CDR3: CASSTRGGSYNEQFF. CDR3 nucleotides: TGTGCCAGCAGCACGCGCGGGGGCTCCTACAATGAGCAGTTCTTC.

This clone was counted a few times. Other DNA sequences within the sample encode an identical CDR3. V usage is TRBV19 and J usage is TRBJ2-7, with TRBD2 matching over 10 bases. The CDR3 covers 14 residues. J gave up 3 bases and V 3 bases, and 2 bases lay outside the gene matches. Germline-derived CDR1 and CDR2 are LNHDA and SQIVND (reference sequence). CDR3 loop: CASSMGLASYEQYF. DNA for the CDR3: TGTGCCAGTAGTATGGGACTAGCGAGCTACGAGCAGTACTTC.

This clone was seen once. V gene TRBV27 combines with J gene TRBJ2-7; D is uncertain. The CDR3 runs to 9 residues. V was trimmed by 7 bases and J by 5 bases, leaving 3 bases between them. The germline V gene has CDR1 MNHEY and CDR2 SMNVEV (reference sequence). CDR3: CASTNEQYF. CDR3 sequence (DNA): TGTGCCAGCACCAACGAGCAGTACTTC.

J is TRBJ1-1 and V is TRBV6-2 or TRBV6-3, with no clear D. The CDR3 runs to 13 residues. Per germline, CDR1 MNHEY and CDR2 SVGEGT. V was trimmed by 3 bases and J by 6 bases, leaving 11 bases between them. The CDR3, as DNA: TGTGCCAGCAGTTATACCAGGCTTCCTGAAGCTTTCTTT. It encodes CASSYTRLPEAFF.

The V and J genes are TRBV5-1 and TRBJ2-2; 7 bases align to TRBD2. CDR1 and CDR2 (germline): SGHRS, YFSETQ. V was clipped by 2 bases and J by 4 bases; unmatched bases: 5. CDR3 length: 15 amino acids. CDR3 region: CASSFRTRGTGELFF. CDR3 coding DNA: TGCGCCAGCAGCTTCCGGACTAGGGGCACCGGGGAGCTGTTTTTT.

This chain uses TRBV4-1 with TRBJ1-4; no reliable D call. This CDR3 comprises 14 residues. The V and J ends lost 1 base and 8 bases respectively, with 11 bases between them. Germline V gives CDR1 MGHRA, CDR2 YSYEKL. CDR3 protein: CASSQGPPGEKLFF. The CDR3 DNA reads TGCGCCAGCAGCCAAGGGCCTCCGGGGGAAAAACTGTTTTTT.

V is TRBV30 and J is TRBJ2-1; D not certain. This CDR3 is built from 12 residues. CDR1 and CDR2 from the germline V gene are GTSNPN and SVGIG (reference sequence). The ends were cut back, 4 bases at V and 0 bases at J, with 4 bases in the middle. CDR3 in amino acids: CAWTSSYNEQFF. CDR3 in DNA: TGTGCCTGGACGAGCTCCTACAATGAGCAGTTCTTC.

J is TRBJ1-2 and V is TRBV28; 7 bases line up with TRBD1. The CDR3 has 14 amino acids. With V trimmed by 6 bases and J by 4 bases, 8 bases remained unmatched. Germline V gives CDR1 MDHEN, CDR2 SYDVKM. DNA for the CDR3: TGTGCCAGCAGCGATCCGGGACAGCGCTATGGCTACACCTTC. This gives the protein CASSDPGQRYGYTF.

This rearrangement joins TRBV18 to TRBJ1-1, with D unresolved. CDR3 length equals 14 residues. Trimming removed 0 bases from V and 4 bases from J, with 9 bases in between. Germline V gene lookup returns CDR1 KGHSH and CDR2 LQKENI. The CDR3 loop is CASSPPGGFTEAFF. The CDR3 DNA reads TGTGCCAGCTCACCACCTGGAGGGTTCACTGAAGCTTTCTTT.

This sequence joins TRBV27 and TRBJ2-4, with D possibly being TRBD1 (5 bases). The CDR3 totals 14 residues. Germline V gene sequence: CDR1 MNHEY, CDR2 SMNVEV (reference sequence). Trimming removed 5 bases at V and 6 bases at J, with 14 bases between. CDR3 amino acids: CASSSRQLGNIQYF. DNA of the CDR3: TGTGCCAGCAGTAGCAGACAGCTCGGAAACATTCAGTACTTC.

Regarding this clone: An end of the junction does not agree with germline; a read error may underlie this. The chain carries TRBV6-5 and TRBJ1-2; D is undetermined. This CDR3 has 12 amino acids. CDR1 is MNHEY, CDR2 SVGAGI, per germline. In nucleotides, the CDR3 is TGTGCCACCCAAAGGACGGGAGGGCGTCTAATCTTC. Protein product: CATQRTGGRLIF.

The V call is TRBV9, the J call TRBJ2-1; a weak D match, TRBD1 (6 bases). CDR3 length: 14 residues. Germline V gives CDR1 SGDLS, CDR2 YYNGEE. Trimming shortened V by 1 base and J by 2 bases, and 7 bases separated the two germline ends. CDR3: CASSVKGAYNEQFF. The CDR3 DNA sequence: TGTGCCAGCAGCGTAAAGGGGGCCTACAATGAGCAGTTCTTC.

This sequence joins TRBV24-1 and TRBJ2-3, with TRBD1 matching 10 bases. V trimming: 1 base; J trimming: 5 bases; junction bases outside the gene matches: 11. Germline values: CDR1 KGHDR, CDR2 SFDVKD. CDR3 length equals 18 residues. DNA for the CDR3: TGTGCCACCAGTGATTTTATTCGGGACAGGGGTAGAGAAGATACGCAGTATTTT. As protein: CATSDFIRDRGREDTQYF.

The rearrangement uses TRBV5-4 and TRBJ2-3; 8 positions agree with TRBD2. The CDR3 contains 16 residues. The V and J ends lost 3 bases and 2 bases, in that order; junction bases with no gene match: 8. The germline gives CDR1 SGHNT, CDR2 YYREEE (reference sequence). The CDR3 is CASSSRLAGVTDTQYF. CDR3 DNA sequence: TGTGCCAGCAGCTCCCGGCTAGCGGGCGTCACAGATACGCAGTATTTT.

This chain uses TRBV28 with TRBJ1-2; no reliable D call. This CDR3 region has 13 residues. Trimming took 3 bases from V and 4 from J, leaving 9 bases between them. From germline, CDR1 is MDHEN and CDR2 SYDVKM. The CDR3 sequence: CASSLPYLYGYTF. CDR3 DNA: TGTGCCAGCAGTTTGCCCTACCTCTATGGCTACACCTTC.

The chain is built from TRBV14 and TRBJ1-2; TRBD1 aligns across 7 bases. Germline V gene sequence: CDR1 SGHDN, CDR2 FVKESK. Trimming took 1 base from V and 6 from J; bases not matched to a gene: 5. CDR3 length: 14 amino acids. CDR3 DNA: TGTGCCAGCAGCCAAGGGGACAGCCTTAATGGCTACACCTTC. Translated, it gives CASSQGDSLNGYTF.